This T cell receptor (beta chain) comes out of a study of Ad26.COV2.S vaccination and SARS-CoV-2 variants. Findings and caveats of the study: Non-spike TCR breadth did not differ much between vaccine and placebo recipients.

The data were produced by immunoSEQ multiplex PCR, yet TCRdb's version contains in-frame clones alone and is incomplete. The table records some 370,000 clones, approximately 83% of them present only once. Concerning this clone: What it binds is not known.

Treatment in this sample: around 19 received Ad26.COV2.S at low or high dose, single or two shots; 5 received placebo; per-sample allocation not given. Day 63 following the first vaccine or placebo injection was when the samples were taken. The V and J ends lost 7 bases and 5 bases respectively, with 15 bases between them. Germline V lookup: CDR1 LGHDT, CDR2 YNNKEL (reference sequence). The CDR3 spans 15 residues. The sample was peripheral blood, taken in a trial of Ad26.COV2.S vaccine versus placebo. The chain has TRBV3-1 (or the pseudogene TRBV3-2) and TRBJ1-6; D uncertain. The receptor was derived from a person between 18 and 65 years old who received the Ad26.COV2.S COVID-19 vaccine or a placebo. DNA for the CDR3: TGTGCCAGCAACCACGAGGGTCTGAATAATTCACCCCTCCACTTT. This codes for CASNHEGLNNSPLHF.